The sequence of this TCR beta chain was determined in a study of blood T cell repertoires in COVID-19. Study overall: Donors in the United States, Italy and Spain gave samples during acute or convalescent COVID-19. T cells, B-cell-depleted T cells, or PBMCs supplied cDNA or gDNA.

Only in-frame clones appear in the TCRdb table, and some are missing; sequencing was by immunoSEQ multiplex PCR. Among approximately 290,000 clones listed, approximately 89% were seen once. The CDR3 has 16 residues. The V gene end was trimmed by 6 bases and the J gene end by 7 bases; junction bases not matched to a gene: 10. Germline CDR1 reads SGHTA; CDR2 reads FQGTGA. The V gene is TRBV7-3, the J gene TRBJ2-1, with 12 bases fitting TRBD1. Sequencing was carried out using peripheral blood. The TCR comes from a woman aged 60-75 years with acute or convalescent COVID-19. This CDR3 reads CASSYPGTGGKNEQFF. CDR3 bases: TGTGCCAGCAGTTACCCCGGGACAGGGGGCAAGAATGAGCAGTTCTTC.